This T cell receptor beta chain was sequenced for a study of T cells in Graves' hyperthyroidism and ophthalmopathy. TCR beta CDR3 sequences were amplified from RNA transcripts. Carried out on the TCR CDR3, a first-round RT-PCR used the HTBI primer set. TCRdb called the multiplex PCR reads again in MiXCR, with one record for every CDR3 protein. The sample yields 690,000 or so distinct CDR3 sequences, around 19% seen once. Disease duration under 2 months; hyperthyroidism patients were aged 18 to 65. CDR3 length: 16 residues. The V and J ends lost 3 bases and 3 bases, in that order; junction bases with no gene match: 10. CDR1 and CDR2 from the germline V gene are DFQATT and SNEGSKA (reference sequence).

The chain combines TRBV20-1 with TRBJ2-7; 11 bases are a match to TRBD2. The sample comprised blood. The receptor's source is a woman aged 45-65 years with Graves' hyperthyroidism that later progressed to Graves' ophthalmopathy. The CDR3 is CSASHTGTSGYYEQYF. The CDR3 coding sequence is TGCAGTGCTAGTCACACCGGGACTAGCGGTTACTACGAGCAGTACTTC.